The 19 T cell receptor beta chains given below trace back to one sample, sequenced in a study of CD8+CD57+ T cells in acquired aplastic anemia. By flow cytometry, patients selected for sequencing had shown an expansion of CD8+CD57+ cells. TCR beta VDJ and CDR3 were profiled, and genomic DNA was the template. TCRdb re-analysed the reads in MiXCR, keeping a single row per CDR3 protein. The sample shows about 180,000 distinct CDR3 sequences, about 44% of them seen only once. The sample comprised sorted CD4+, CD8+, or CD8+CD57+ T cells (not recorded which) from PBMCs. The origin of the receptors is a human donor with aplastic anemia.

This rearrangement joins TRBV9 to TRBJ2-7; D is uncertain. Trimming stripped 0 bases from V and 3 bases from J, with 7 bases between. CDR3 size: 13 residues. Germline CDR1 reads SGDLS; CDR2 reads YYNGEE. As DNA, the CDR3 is TGTGCCAGCAGCGTAGTAGATGGCTACGAGCAGTACTTC. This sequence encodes CASSVVDGYEQYF.

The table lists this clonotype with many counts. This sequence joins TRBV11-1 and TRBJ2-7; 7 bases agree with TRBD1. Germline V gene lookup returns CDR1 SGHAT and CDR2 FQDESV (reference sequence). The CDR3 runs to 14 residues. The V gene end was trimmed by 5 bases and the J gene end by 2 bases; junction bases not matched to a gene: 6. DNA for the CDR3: TGTGCCAGCAGCCCGGGACAGCTAGCCTACGAGCAGTACTTC. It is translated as CASSPGQLAYEQYF.

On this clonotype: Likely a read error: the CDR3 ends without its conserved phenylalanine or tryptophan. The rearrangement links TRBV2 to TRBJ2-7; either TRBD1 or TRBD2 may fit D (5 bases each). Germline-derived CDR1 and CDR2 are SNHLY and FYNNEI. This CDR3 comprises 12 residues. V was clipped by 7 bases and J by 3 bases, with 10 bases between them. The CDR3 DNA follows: TGTGCCAGCATCGGGGCCGGCTACGAGCAGTACCTC. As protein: CASIGAGYEQYL.

The CDR3 loop is CASSLIPQETQYF. The CDR3 nucleotides read TGTGCCAGCAGCTTGATACCCCAAGAGACCCAGTACTTC. The rearrangement links TRBV5-6 to TRBJ2-5; no reliable D call. The CDR3 has 13 residues. V was cut by 1 base and J by 1 base, with 5 bases left in between. Germline CDR1 reads SGHDT; CDR2 reads YYEEEE.

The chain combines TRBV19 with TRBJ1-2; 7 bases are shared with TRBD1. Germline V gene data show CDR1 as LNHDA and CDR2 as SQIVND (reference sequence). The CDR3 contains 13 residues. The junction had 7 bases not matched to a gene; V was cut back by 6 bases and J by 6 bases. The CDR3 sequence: CASSEGQNDGYTF. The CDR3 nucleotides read TGTGCCAGTAGCGAGGGACAGAACGATGGCTACACCTTC.

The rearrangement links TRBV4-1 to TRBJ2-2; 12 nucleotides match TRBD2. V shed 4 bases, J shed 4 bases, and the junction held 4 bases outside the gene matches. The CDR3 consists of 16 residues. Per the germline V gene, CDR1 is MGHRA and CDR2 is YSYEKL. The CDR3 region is CASSRLAGGTTGELFF. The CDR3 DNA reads TGCGCCAGCAGCCGTCTAGCGGGGGGGACCACCGGGGAGCTGTTTTTT.

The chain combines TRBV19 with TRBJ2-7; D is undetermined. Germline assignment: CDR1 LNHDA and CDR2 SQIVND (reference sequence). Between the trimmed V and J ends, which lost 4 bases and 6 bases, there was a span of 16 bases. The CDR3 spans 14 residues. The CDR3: CASSTDLTPAEQYF. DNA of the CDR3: TGTGCCAGTAGTACGGATCTAACCCCGGCCGAGCAGTACTTC.

DNA for the CDR3: TGTGCCATTCGATCGCTAGGGTTCGCCGGGGAGCTGTTTTTT. Amino acids: CAIRSLGFAGELFF. The gene calls are TRBV2 and TRBJ2-2; D not resolved. V lost 10 bases, J lost 6 bases, and 18 bases lay in between. The CDR3 totals 14 residues. Germline values: CDR1 SNHLY, CDR2 FYNNEI. Complete variable domain (other parts from reference TRBV2 and TRBJ2-2): EPEVTQTPSHQVTQMGQEVILRCVPISNHLYFYWYRQILGQKVEFLVSFYNNEISEKSEIFDDQFSVERPDGSNFTLKIRSTKLEDSAMYFCAIRSLGFAGELFFGEGSRLTVL.

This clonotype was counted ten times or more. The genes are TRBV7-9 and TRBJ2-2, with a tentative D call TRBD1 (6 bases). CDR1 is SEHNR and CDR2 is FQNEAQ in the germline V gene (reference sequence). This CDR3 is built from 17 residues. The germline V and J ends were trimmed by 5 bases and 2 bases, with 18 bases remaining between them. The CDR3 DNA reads TGTGCCAGCAGCCCAGGTCTGGGACACTTAAACACCGGGGAGCTGTTTTTT. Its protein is CASSPGLGHLNTGELFF.

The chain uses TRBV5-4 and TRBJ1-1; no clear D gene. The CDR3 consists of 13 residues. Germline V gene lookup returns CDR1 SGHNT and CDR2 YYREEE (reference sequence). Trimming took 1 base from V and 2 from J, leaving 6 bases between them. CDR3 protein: CASSLSHNTEAFF. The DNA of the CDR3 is TGTGCCAGCAGCTTGTCACATAACACTGAAGCTTTCTTT. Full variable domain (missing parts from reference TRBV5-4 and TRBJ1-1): ETGVTQSPTHLIKTRGQQVTLRCSSQSGHNTVSWYQQALGQGPQFIFQYYREEENGRGNFPPRFSGLQFPNYSSELNVNALELDDSALYLCASSLSHNTEAFFGQGTRLTVV.

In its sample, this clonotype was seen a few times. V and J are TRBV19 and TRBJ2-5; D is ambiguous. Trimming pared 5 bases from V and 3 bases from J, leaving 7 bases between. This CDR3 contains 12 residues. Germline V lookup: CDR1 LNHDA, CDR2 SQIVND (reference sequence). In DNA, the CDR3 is TGTGCCAGTAGTTCTGGAGAAGAGACCCAGTACTTC. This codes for CASSSGEETQYF.

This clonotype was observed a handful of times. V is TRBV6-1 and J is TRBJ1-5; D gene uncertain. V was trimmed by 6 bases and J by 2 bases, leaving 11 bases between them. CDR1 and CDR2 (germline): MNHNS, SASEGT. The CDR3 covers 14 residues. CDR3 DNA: TGTGCCAGCAGCCCGCCCGGGGGCAATCAGCCCCAGCATTTT. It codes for CASSPPGGNQPQHF.

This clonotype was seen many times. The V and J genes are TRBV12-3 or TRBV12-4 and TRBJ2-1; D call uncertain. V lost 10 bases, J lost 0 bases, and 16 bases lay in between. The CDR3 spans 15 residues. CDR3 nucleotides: TGTGCCACCCTGAAAAGCAGCCGCTCCTACAATGAGCAGTTCTTC. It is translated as CATLKSSRSYNEQFF.

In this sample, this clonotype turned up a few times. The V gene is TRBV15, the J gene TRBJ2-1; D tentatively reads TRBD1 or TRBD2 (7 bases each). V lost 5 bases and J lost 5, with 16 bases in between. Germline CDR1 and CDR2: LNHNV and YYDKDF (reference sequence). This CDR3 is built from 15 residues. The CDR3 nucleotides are TGTGCCACCAGCCATCCGCAGGGGGGGCACAATGAGCAGTTCTTC. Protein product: CATSHPQGGHNEQFF.

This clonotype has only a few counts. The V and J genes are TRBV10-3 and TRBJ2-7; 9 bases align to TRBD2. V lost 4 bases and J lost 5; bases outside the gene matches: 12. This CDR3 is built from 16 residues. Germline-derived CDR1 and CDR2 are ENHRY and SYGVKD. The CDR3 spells CAISGGPSGNWNEQYF. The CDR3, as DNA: TGTGCCATCAGTGGGGGGCCTAGCGGGAACTGGAACGAGCAGTACTTC.

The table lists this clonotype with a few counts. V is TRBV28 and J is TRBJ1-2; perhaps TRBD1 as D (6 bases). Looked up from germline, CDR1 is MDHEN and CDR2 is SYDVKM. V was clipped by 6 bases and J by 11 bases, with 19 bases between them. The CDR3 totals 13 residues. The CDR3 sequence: CASSTTGLWWYTF. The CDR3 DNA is TGTGCCAGCAGCACGACAGGTCTATGGTGGTACACCTTC.

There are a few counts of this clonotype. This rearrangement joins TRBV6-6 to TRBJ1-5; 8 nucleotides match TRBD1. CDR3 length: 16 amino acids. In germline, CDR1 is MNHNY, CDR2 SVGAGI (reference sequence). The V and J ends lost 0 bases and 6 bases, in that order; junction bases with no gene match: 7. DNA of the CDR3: TGTGCCAGCAGTTACTCATCTCAGGGGGCCGGTCAGCCCCAGCATTTT. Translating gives CASSYSSQGAGQPQHF.

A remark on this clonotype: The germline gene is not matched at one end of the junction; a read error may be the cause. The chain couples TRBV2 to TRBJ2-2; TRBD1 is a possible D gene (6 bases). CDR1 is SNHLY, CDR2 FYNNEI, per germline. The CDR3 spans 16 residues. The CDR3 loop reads CAGRGDIYANTGELFF. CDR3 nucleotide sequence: TGTGCCGGCAGAGGGGACATCTACGCGAACACCGGGGAGCTGTTTTTT.

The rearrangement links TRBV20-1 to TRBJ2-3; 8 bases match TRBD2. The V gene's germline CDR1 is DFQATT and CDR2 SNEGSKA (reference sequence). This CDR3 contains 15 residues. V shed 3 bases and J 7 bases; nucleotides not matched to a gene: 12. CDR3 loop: CSASPGGGGINTQYF. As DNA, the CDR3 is TGCAGTGCTAGCCCGGGGGGCGGGGGGATTAATACGCAGTATTTT.